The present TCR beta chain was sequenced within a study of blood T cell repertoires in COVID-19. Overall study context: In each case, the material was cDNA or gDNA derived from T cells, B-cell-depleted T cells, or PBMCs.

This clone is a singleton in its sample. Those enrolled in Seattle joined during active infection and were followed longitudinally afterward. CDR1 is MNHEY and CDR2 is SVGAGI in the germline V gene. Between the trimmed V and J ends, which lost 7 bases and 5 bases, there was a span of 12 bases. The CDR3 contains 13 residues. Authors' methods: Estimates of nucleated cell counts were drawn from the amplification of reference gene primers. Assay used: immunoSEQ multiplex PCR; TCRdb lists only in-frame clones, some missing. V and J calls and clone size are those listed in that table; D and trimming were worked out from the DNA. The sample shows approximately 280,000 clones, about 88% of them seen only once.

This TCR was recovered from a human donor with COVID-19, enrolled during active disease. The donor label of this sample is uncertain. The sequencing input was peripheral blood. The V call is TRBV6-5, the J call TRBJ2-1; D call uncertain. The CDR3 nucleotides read TGTGCCAGCACCACGACCGAGGACAATGAGCAGTTCTTC. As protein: CASTTTEDNEQFF.